Listed here are 13 T cell receptor beta chains from one sample, sequenced in a study of Ad26.COV2.S vaccination and SARS-CoV-2 variants. Assay used: immunoSEQ multiplex PCR; TCRdb lists only in-frame clones, some missing. The profile shows approximately 280,000 clones, around 87% of them singletons. Sample treatment: some 20 received Ad26.COV2.S at low or high dose, single or two shots; several received placebo; per-sample allocation not given. Specimens were obtained on day 63 following the first vaccine or placebo injection. The sequencing used peripheral blood, collected in a trial of Ad26.COV2.S vaccine versus placebo. These receptors all come from a person aged 18-60 years who received the Ad26.COV2.S COVID-19 vaccine or a placebo.

The chain carries TRBV7-8 and TRBJ1-5; D is unclear. V dropped 4 bases and J dropped 7 bases, with 14 bases sitting between them. The V gene's germline CDR1 is SGHVS and CDR2 FQNEAQ. CDR3 size: 14 residues. The CDR3 loop reads CASSSMGMDQPQHF. CDR3 DNA: TGTGCCAGCAGCTCCATGGGGATGGACCAGCCCCAGCATTTT. Complete variable domain (other parts from reference TRBV7-8 and TRBJ1-5): GAGVSQSPRYKVAKRGQDVALRCDPISGHVSLFWYQQALGQGPEFLTYFQNEAQLDKSGLPSDRFFAERPEGSVSTLKIQRTQQEDSAVYLCASSSMGMDQPQHFGDGTRLSIL.

The J gene is TRBJ1-6, the V gene TRBV6-4; D is ambiguous. The ends were cut back, 6 bases at V and 10 bases at J, with 13 bases in the middle. Germline V gene data show CDR1 as MRHNA and CDR2 as SNTAGT. CDR3 length: 13 residues. The DNA for the CDR3 is TGTGCCAGCAGGGACGGGGTTGGGTCACCCCTCCACTTT. Translation: CASRDGVGSPLHF.

The chain joins TRBV6-5 to TRBJ2-3; 7 bases align to TRBD2. V shed 6 bases, J shed 5 bases, and the junction held 5 bases outside the gene matches. The germline gives CDR1 MNHEY, CDR2 SVGAGI. The CDR3 totals 13 residues. Written as DNA, the CDR3 is TGTGCCAGCAGACGCCCGGGGGGAGATACGCAGTATTTT. Translated: CASRRPGGDTQYF.

The chain combines TRBV30 with TRBJ1-1, with 8 nucleotides matching TRBD1. V gave up 7 bases and J gave up 5 bases; unmatched junction bases: 15. CDR3 length equals 15 residues. The germline V gene has CDR1 GTSNPN and CDR2 SVGIG (reference sequence). The CDR3 nucleotides are TGTGCCTTAAGAGCTCGGACAGGGCCCTATACTGAAGCTTTCTTT. This encodes CALRARTGPYTEAFF. The complete variable domain, with remaining parts taken from reference TRBV30 and TRBJ1-1, reads SQTIHQWPATLVQPVGSPLSLECTVEGTSNPNLYWYRQAAGRGLQLLFYSVGIGQISSEVPQNLSASRPQDRQFILSSKKLLLSDSGFYLCALRARTGPYTEAFFGQGTRLTVV.

The chain couples TRBV27 to TRBJ1-6, with 7 bases matching TRBD1. Trimming at V came to 5 bases and at J to 7 bases, leaving 8 bases not matched to a gene. CDR3 size: 15 residues. The germline gives CDR1 MNHEY, CDR2 SMNVEV (reference sequence). The CDR3 bases are TGTGCCAGCAGTCCCGGGACAGAATCCAATTCACCCCTCCACTTT. Amino acid sequence: CASSPGTESNSPLHF.

This clone was recorded a few times. This chain connects TRBV4-1 to TRBJ2-1; 7 bases align to TRBD2. After removal of 0 bases from V and 4 bases from J, the junction contained 9 bases not matched to a gene. The CDR3 is 17 amino acids. Germline V gene lookup returns CDR1 MGHRA and CDR2 YSYEKL. The CDR3 DNA is TGCGCCAGCAGCCAAGACCTGGTCTCTAGCGGTTACAATGAGCAGTTCTTC. Protein sequence: CASSQDLVSSGYNEQFF.

The V and J genes are TRBV2 and TRBJ2-6; no reliable D call. CDR1 SNHLY and CDR2 FYNNEI come from the germline V gene. The CDR3 totals 14 residues. The V gene lost 6 bases and the J gene lost 3 bases, with 9 bases spanning the gap. DNA of the CDR3: TGTGCCAGCAGGCAAAACCATGGGGCCAACGTCCTGACTTTC. It yields the protein CASRQNHGANVLTF.

This chain links TRBV30 with TRBJ1-1; D is uncertain. The CDR3 is 11 amino acids. Germline V gene sequence: CDR1 GTSNPN, CDR2 SVGIG (reference sequence). The V and J ends lost 4 bases and 5 bases respectively, with 8 bases between them. CDR3 region: CAWTAETEAFF. The CDR3 nucleotides read TGTGCCTGGACGGCCGAAACTGAAGCTTTCTTT.

The chain carries TRBV4-2 and TRBJ2-1, with 8 nucleotides matching TRBD2. The germline V gene has CDR1 LGHNA and CDR2 YNFKEQ. Trimming took 0 bases from V and 5 from J; bases not matched to a gene: 6. The CDR3 consists of 16 residues. CDR3 protein: CASSQELGRVHNEQFF. The DNA for the CDR3 is TGTGCCAGCAGCCAAGAGCTCGGGAGGGTCCACAATGAGCAGTTCTTC.

This chain joins TRBV12-3 or TRBV12-4 and TRBJ2-1; TRBD2 might be the D (6 bases). The CDR3 has 13 amino acids. Trimming removed 8 bases at V and 5 bases at J, with 13 bases between. The DNA of the CDR3 is TGTGCCAGCTGGCGGGGTTCAAACAATGAGCAGTTCTTC. It yields the protein CASWRGSNNEQFF.

The gene calls are TRBV4-1 and TRBJ2-7; D is undetermined. The CDR3 has 15 amino acids. Germline lookup yields CDR1 MGHRA and CDR2 YSYEKL. The V and J ends lost 1 base and 1 base respectively, with 11 bases between them. The CDR3 region has the DNA TGCGCCAGCAGCCAAGGTGAGGCAGCGTCCTACGAGCAGTACTTC. This gives the protein CASSQGEAASYEQYF.

Here the CDR3 reads CASSSPTETTDTQYF. DNA of the CDR3: TGTGCCAGCAGCTCCCCCACAGAGACCACAGATACGCAGTATTTT. The chain joins TRBV7-3 to TRBJ2-3, with D unresolved. Germline CDR1 reads SGHTA; CDR2 reads FQGTGA. The CDR3 contains 15 residues. V was shortened by 4 bases and J by 2 bases, with 13 bases between the two germline ends.

This chain links TRBV6-5 with TRBJ1-5; 8 positions agree with TRBD1. The CDR3 length is 16 residues. The junction had 2 bases not matched to a gene; V was cut back by 0 bases and J by 1 base. In germline, CDR1 is MNHEY, CDR2 SVGAGI. The CDR3 loop is CASSYSGQASNQPQHF. For the CDR3, the DNA is TGTGCCAGCAGTTACTCGGGACAGGCGAGCAATCAGCCCCAGCATTTT.